A selection of T cell receptor beta chains follows, all from one sample in a study of T cells after yellow fever vaccination. A single record per CDR3 protein comes from TCRdb applying MiXCR to the 5' RACE reads. The profile shows hundreds of thousands of distinct CDR3 sequences, roughly an eighth of them singletons. This material consisted of PBMCs, taken on the day of the yellow fever booster vaccination. These receptors were taken from a man aged 30 to 45 who received the YFV17D yellow fever vaccine. CDR3s include the opening cysteine and the closing phenylalanine or tryptophan. Each record gives: J gene, V gene, D gene, clone size, CDR3 DNA, CDR3 protein. The D gene is left open where the match is weak. Size values are once, few and many counts, or a class for expanded clones, and some rows have none.

TRBJ2-7 TRBV20-1 TRBD2 few TGCAGTGCTAGCGACCTAGCGGGACCGTCCTACGAGCAGTACTTC CSASDLAGPSYEQYF
TRBJ2-4 TRBV6-2/TRBV6-3 TRBD2 NA TGTGCCAGCAGTTCTCCTACTAGCGTCGCCAAAAACATTCAGTACTTC CASSSPTSVAKNIQYF
TRBJ2-7 TRBV6-1 NA once TGTGGCAGCAGGCAACCGGTAGCGAGAGAGCAGTACTTC CGSRQPVAREQYF
TRBJ1-2 TRBV12-3/TRBV12-4 TRBD1 NA TGTGCCAGTGGGGACAGAGTTAACTATGGCTACACCTTC CASGDRVNYGYTF
TRBJ2-1 TRBV7-2 NA many TGTGCCAGCAGCTTAACCACAGGGAACAATGAGCAGTTCTTC CASSLTTGNNEQFF
TRBJ2-1 TRBV14 NA NA TGTGCCAGCAGCCAATCGGGTGAGCAGTTCTTC CASSQSGEQFF
TRBJ1-1 TRBV5-1 TRBD1 few TGCGCCAGCAGCATCTCCAGGGGGGAGACTGAAGCTTTCTTT CASSISRGETEAFF
TRBJ2-2 TRBV12-3/TRBV12-4 TRBD2 NA TGTGCCAGCAGGACTAGGGGACTAGCGATGGAATCGAACACCGGGGAGCTGTTTTTT CASRTRGLAMESNTGELFF
TRBJ2-7 TRBV7-2 TRBD2 few TGTGCCAGCAGCTTAGGGACTAGCACCATCTACGAGCAGTACTTC CASSLGTSTIYEQYF
TRBJ2-7 TRBV5-4 TRBD2 few TGTGCCAGCAGCCCTGGGTGGGAGGGCCTCTACGAGCAGTACTTC CASSPGWEGLYEQYF
TRBJ2-1 TRBV24-1 TRBD2 NA TGTGCCACCGGGACTAGCGGGAGGGCCGGGCAGTTCTTC CATGTSGRAGQFF
TRBJ2-1 TRBV7-9 TRBD2 NA TGTGCCAGTCGGGAGGGCCGGATCAATGAGCAGTTCTTC CASREGRINEQFF
TRBJ1-2 TRBV15 TRBD1 few TGTGCCACCAGCCGCAGGGACAGAACTTATGGCTACACCTTC CATSRRDRTYGYTF